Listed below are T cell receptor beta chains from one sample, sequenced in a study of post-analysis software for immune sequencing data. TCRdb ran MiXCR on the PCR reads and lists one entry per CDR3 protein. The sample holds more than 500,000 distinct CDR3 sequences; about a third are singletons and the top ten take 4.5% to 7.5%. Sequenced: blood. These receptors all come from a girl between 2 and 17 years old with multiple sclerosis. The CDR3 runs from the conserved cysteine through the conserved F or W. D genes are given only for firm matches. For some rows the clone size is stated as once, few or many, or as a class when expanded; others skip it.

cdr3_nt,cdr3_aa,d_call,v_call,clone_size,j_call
TGCGCCAGCAGCGCAAGGACGGGTGCGACAGGCTCTTACGAGCAGTACTTC,CASSARTGATGSYEQYF,NA,TRBV5-1,NA,TRBJ2-7
TGTGCCAGCAGCTTAACGGTAGCTAGCGGGGGGAGCACAGATACGCAGTATTTT,CASSLTVASGGSTDTQYF,TRBD2,TRBV7-3,NA,TRBJ2-3
TGCGCCAGCAGCTTGGGTACAGAGTTCGAGGCCAACGTCCGGACTTTC,CASSLGTEFEANVRTF,NA,TRBV5-1,NA,TRBJ2-6
TGTGCCAGCAGTCCATTTACTAGCGGGCGGGGTACGCAGTATTTT,CASSPFTSGRGTQYF,TRBD2,TRBV6-1,NA,TRBJ2-3
TGCGCCAGCAGCCAAGATTTTGGACAGGGGAATGGTTACACCTTC,CASSQDFGQGNGYTF,TRBD1,TRBV4-1,NA,TRBJ1-2
TGCAGTGCTAGGGCGAGGCGGCAAGAGACCCAGTACTTC,CSARARRQETQYF,NA,TRBV20-1,many,TRBJ2-5
TGTGCCAGCAGCTTAATGGCAGGAGACCAGTATTTT,CASSLMAGDQYF,NA,TRBV7-3,NA,TRBJ2-3
TGCAGCGTTGGACAAGACAATGAGCAGTTCTTC,CSVGQDNEQFF,NA,TRBV29-1,many,TRBJ2-1
TGCGCCAGCAGCCTGGACAGCGTTAGCGACGAGCAGTACTTC,CASSLDSVSDEQYF,NA,TRBV5-1,few,TRBJ2-7
TGCGCCAGCAGCTTGACAGCGGGGGGGCCCAAGGCCTACAATGAGCAGTTCTTC,CASSLTAGGPKAYNEQFF,TRBD2,TRBV5-1,NA,TRBJ2-1
TGTGCCAGCAGCTTAGACAGACAGGGTTACTCACCCCTCCACTTT,CASSLDRQGYSPLHF,TRBD1,TRBV7-2,NA,TRBJ1-6
TGTGCCATCCTCCAGCCAAACACTGAAGCTTTCTTT,CAILQPNTEAFF,NA,TRBV7-9,NA,TRBJ1-1
TGTGCCAGCAGTCCAGGACTAGCGGGAGTAGGAACCCAGTACTTC,CASSPGLAGVGTQYF,TRBD2,TRBV6-2/TRBV6-3,NA,TRBJ2-5
TGTGCCAGCGTCGGGGACATCTCCTACAATGAGCAGTTCTTC,CASVGDISYNEQFF,NA,TRBV7-2,few,TRBJ2-1
TGCAGTGCTAGAATAGGACTAGCGGGGAAAGAGACCCAGTACTTC,CSARIGLAGKETQYF,TRBD2,TRBV20-1,NA,TRBJ2-5
TGCAGTGCTTTCCGGGACAGGGGATCCCCCTACGAGCAGTACTTC,CSAFRDRGSPYEQYF,TRBD1,TRBV20-1,many,TRBJ2-7
TGTGCCAGCAGCCACACCGGGGGGGCAGGAGAGACCCAGTACTTC,CASSHTGGAGETQYF,TRBD2,TRBV9,NA,TRBJ2-5
TGTGCCAGCTCACCAAGCGGGGGACTCACAGATACGCAGTATTTT,CASSPSGGLTDTQYF,TRBD2,TRBV18,NA,TRBJ2-3
TGCGCCAGCATGGACAGAAGAAGATCCTACGAGCAGTACTTC,CASMDRRRSYEQYF,NA,TRBV10-2,NA,TRBJ2-7
TGCAGTGCTAGTCGCAGCCCAACCTCTGGGGCCAACTTCCTGACTTTC,CSASRSPTSGANFLTF,NA,TRBV20-1,NA,TRBJ2-6
TGTGCCAGCAGGATTGACGGATCCTATGGCTACACCTTC,CASRIDGSYGYTF,NA,TRBV6-5,few,TRBJ1-2
TGTGCCAGCAGTGCAACAGGTCCTAACAATGAGCAGTTCTTC,CASSATGPNNEQFF,NA,TRBV25-1,few,TRBJ2-1
TGTGCCAGCAGCGTAGCTCTTGGGGGCCCCCCCTACGAGCAGTACTTC,CASSVALGGPPYEQYF,NA,TRBV9,NA,TRBJ2-7
TGCAGTGCTAGTCGACTAGCGGGTTTCTCCTACGAGCAGTACTTC,CSASRLAGFSYEQYF,TRBD2,TRBV20-1,NA,TRBJ2-7
TGTGCCAGCAGCCAAGGAGGACAGCACTATGGCCACACCTTC,CASSQGGQHYGHTF,NA,TRBV3-1,NA,TRBJ1-2
TGCAGCGTTGGGCAATACAGGGGACCCTACAATGAGCAGTTCTTC,CSVGQYRGPYNEQFF,TRBD1,TRBV29-1,few,TRBJ2-1
TGTGCCAGCAGCTTACCCCGGACTAGCAGGATAGAGACCCAGTACTTC,CASSLPRTSRIETQYF,TRBD2,TRBV13,few,TRBJ2-5
TGTGCCAGCAGCGACTCGGGACTAGGCGTAGGGGAGACCCAGTACTTC,CASSDSGLGVGETQYF,TRBD2,TRBV9,NA,TRBJ2-5
TGTGCCATCAGTGAGTCGGGCAGCCTTAGCAATCAGCCCCAGCATTTT,CAISESGSLSNQPQHF,NA,TRBV10-3,NA,TRBJ1-5
TGTGCCAGCAGTTTTATAAAGAGCACAGATACGCAGTATTTT,CASSFIKSTDTQYF,NA,TRBV12-3/TRBV12-4,few,TRBJ2-3
TGTGCCAGCAGCTTAGTTTTAGGAGGGTCCGCGCAGTATTTT,CASSLVLGGSAQYF,NA,TRBV7-6,NA,TRBJ2-3
TGCGCCAGCAGCCGCGAACCCTCTGGAAACACCATATATTTT,CASSREPSGNTIYF,NA,TRBV4-1,once,TRBJ1-3
TGCGCCAGCAGCTTGGACCCTAGCGGGGGGGTCCATGAGCAGTTCTTC,CASSLDPSGGVHEQFF,TRBD2,TRBV5-1,NA,TRBJ2-1